The rows below give T cell receptor beta chains drawn from one sample of a study of Graves' ophthalmopathy and Graves' hyperthyroidism. MiXCR, run by TCRdb on the multiplex PCR reads, gives a single entry per CDR3 protein. The data hold about 740,000 distinct CDR3 sequences, with roughly 40% observed a single time. The sequenced sample consisted of peripheral blood. The receptors originated from an adult man with Graves' ophthalmopathy. CDR3s include the opening cysteine and the closing phenylalanine or tryptophan. The order of the fields is V gene, J gene, clone size, D gene, CDR3 DNA, CDR3 protein. A D gene is named only where the DNA matches it firmly. Expanded clones are given a class, and other clones once, few, many or no size at all.

V gene: TRBV7-2
J gene: TRBJ1-5
clone size: once
D gene: .
CDR3 DNA: TGTGCCAGCAGCTTAGCAGGCGGGGAGCCCCAGCATTTT
CDR3 protein: CASSLAGGEPQHF

V gene: TRBV19
J gene: TRBJ2-7
clone size: .
D gene: TRBD1
CDR3 DNA: TGTGCCAGTACCACGAGGGACAGGGGCTACGAGCAGTACTTC
CDR3 protein: CASTTRDRGYEQYF

V gene: TRBV29-1
J gene: TRBJ2-7
clone size: many
D gene: .
CDR3 DNA: TGCAGCGTGATGCCGGGGGTTACCCGTTACGAGCAGTACTTC
CDR3 protein: CSVMPGVTRYEQYF

V gene: TRBV5-4
J gene: TRBJ1-1
clone size: .
D gene: TRBD1
CDR3 DNA: TGTGCCAGCAGCTCATTAACCGGGACAGGAACTGAAGCTTTCTTT
CDR3 protein: CASSSLTGTGTEAFF

V gene: TRBV7-8
J gene: TRBJ2-3
clone size: .
D gene: TRBD2
CDR3 DNA: TGTGCCAGCAGCTTAAGCGGGGGGGCAACAGATACGCAGTATTTT
CDR3 protein: CASSLSGGATDTQYF

V gene: TRBV10-3
J gene: TRBJ1-2
clone size: once
D gene: TRBD1
CDR3 DNA: TGTGCCATCAGTCCGACAGGGGCTGGGTATGGCTACACCTTC
CDR3 protein: CAISPTGAGYGYTF

V gene: TRBV19
J gene: TRBJ1-1
clone size: many
D gene: TRBD1
CDR3 DNA: TGTGCCAGTAGGCCTTGGACAGGCGTTAGTGCTGAAGCTTTCTTT
CDR3 protein: CASRPWTGVSAEAFF

V gene: TRBV11-2
J gene: TRBJ1-6
clone size: .
D gene: .
CDR3 DNA: TGTGCCAGCAGGGACGACGGGGGCAACAATTCACCCCTCCACTTT
CDR3 protein: CASRDDGGNNSPLHF

V gene: TRBV5-1
J gene: TRBJ1-2
clone size: few
D gene: .
CDR3 DNA: TGCGCCAGCAGCCGGGAGGGCGCTAACTATGGCTACACCTTC
CDR3 protein: CASSREGANYGYTF

V gene: TRBV7-9
J gene: TRBJ2-5
clone size: few
D gene: TRBD2
CDR3 DNA: TGTGCCAGCAGCTCGGCCGGGAGGGAAGAGACCCAGTACTTC
CDR3 protein: CASSSAGREETQYF

V gene: TRBV7-3
J gene: TRBJ2-5
clone size: .
D gene: TRBD2
CDR3 DNA: TGTGCCAGCAGCACAGGACTAGCGGGGCGCCAAGAGACCCAGTACTTC
CDR3 protein: CASSTGLAGRQETQYF

V gene: TRBV29-1
J gene: TRBJ2-7
clone size: many
D gene: TRBD2
CDR3 DNA: TGCAGCGTCCGAAGCGGGGGGGCTTATGAGGAGCAGTACTTC
CDR3 protein: CSVRSGGAYEEQYF

V gene: TRBV7-9
J gene: TRBJ1-4
clone size: .
D gene: TRBD1
CDR3 DNA: TGTGCCAGCAGCCAAATCCCTGGACAGGGCAATGAAAAACTGTTTTTT
CDR3 protein: CASSQIPGQGNEKLFF

V gene: TRBV28
J gene: TRBJ1-2
clone size: few
D gene: .
CDR3 DNA: TGTGCCAGCAGGCCCCCTACATCACAGGGAGCCGGCTACACCTTC
CDR3 protein: CASRPPTSQGAGYTF

V gene: TRBV2
J gene: TRBJ1-1
clone size: many
D gene: .
CDR3 DNA: TGTGCCAGCAGGCTAAGAAACACTGAAGCTTTCTTT
CDR3 protein: CASRLRNTEAFF

V gene: TRBV29-1
J gene: TRBJ2-5
clone size: many
D gene: .
CDR3 DNA: TGCAGCGGTGGACGAGTCCAAGAGACCCAGTACTTC
CDR3 protein: CSGGRVQETQYF

V gene: TRBV20-1
J gene: TRBJ1-1
clone size: .
D gene: .
CDR3 DNA: TGCAGTGCTAGAGATGCCCAGGGTGGGGACACTGAAGCTTTCTTT
CDR3 protein: CSARDAQGGDTEAFF

V gene: TRBV2
J gene: TRBJ2-3
clone size: few
D gene: TRBD2
CDR3 DNA: TGTGCCAGCAGCCAGGGACTAGCTGCAGATACGCAGTATTTT
CDR3 protein: CASSQGLAADTQYF

V gene: TRBV12-3/TRBV12-4
J gene: TRBJ1-5
clone size: few
D gene: .
CDR3 DNA: TGTGCCAGCAGTTGGACGCATAGCAATCAGCCCCAGCATTTT
CDR3 protein: CASSWTHSNQPQHF

V gene: TRBV19
J gene: TRBJ1-5
clone size: many
D gene: .
CDR3 DNA: TGTGCCAGTAGTCTCCTGGGAGTTCCCCAGCATTTT
CDR3 protein: CASSLLGVPQHF